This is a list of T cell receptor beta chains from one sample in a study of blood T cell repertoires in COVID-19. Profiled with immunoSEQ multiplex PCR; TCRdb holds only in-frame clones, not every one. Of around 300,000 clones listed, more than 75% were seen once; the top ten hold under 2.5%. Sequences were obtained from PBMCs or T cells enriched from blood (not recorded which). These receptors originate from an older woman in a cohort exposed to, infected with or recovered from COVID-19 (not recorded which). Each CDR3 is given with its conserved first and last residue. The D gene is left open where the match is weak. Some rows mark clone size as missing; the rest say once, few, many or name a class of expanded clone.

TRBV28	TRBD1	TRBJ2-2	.	CASSLIGDRDGELFF	TGTGCCAGCAGTTTAATCGGGGACAGGGACGGGGAGCTGTTTTTT
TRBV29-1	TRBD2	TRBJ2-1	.	CSTSERLRGSSYNEQFF	TGCAGCACTTCAGAGAGGCTGCGGGGGAGCTCCTACAATGAGCAGTTCTTC
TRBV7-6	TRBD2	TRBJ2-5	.	CASSRSPGTSEKTQYF	TGTGCCAGCAGCCGAAGCCCCGGGACTAGCGAGAAGACCCAGTACTTC
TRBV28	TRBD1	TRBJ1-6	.	CASSPKTGAYNSPLHF	TGTGCCAGCAGCCCTAAGACAGGGGCCTATAATTCACCCCTCCACTTT
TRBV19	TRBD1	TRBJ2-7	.	CASSIRTGDIKAYEQYF	TGTGCCAGTAGTATTAGGACAGGGGACATCAAAGCCTACGAGCAGTACTTC
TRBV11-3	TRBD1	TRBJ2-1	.	CASSLGTGDQQFF	TGTGCCAGCAGCTTAGGGACAGGGGATCAGCAGTTCTTC
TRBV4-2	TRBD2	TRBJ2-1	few	CASSLENGLAEFYNEQFF	TGTGCCAGCAGCCTTGAAAACGGACTAGCGGAGTTCTACAATGAGCAGTTCTTC
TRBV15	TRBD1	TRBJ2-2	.	CATSRVQGVAGELFF	TGTGCCACCAGCAGAGTTCAGGGGGTTGCCGGGGAGCTGTTTTTT
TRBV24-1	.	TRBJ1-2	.	CATSDWENNYGYTF	TGTGCCACCAGTGATTGGGAGAATAACTATGGCTACACCTTC
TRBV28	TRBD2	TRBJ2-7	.	CASSSPGTSGTEQYF	TGTGCCAGCAGTTCCCCCGGGACTAGCGGGACCGAGCAGTACTTC
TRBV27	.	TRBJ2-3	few	CASSTIPPGSKTDTQYF	TGTGCCAGCAGTACCATTCCACCCGGGTCCAAAACAGATACGCAGTATTTT
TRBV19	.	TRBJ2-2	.	CASSQRTNTGELFF	TGTGCCAGTAGTCAGCGTACGAACACCGGGGAGCTGTTTTTT
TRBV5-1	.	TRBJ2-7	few	CASSLEGGYEQYF	TGCGCCAGCAGCTTGGAAGGGGGCTACGAGCAGTACTTC
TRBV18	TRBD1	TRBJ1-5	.	CASSRDRGDQPQHF	TGTGCCAGCTCTCGCGACAGGGGAGATCAGCCCCAGCATTTT
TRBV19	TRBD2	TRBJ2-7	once	CASSPGGGRGNEQYF	TGTGCCAGCTCCCCCGGTGGGGGGAGGGGTAACGAGCAGTACTTC
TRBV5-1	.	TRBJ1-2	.	CASSLDSFYGYTF	TGCGCCAGCAGCTTGGACTCGTTCTATGGCTACACCTTC
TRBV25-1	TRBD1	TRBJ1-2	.	CASSDGTGGSYGYTF	TGTGCCAGCAGTGACGGGACAGGGGGGTCCTATGGCTACACCTTC
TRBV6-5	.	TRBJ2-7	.	CASSSGQRPYEQYF	TGTGCCAGCAGTTCCGGACAGCGACCTTACGAGCAGTACTTC
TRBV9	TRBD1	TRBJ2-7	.	CASSSRTGSYEQYF	TGTGCCAGCAGCTCCCGGACAGGGTCCTACGAGCAGTACTTC
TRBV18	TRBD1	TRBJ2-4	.	CASSGTGVAKNIQYF	TGTGCCAGCTCAGGGACAGGGGTAGCCAAAAACATTCAGTACTTC
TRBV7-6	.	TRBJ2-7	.	CASSLFQATTIQVSSYEQYF	TGTGCCAGCAGCTTATTTCAGGCGACTACGATTCAAGTCAGCTCCTACGAGCAGTACTTC
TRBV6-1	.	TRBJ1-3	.	CASSEFPTGYRAGNTIYF	TGTGCCAGCAGTGAGTTCCCTACAGGGTATCGAGCTGGAAACACCATATATTTT
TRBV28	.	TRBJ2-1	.	CASSFFGGTSYNEQFF	TGTGCCAGCAGTTTTTTCGGAGGAACCTCCTACAATGAGCAGTTCTTC
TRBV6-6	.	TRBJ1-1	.	CASSPPGDTEAFF	TGTGCCAGCAGCCCCCCCGGGGACACTGAAGCTTTCTTT
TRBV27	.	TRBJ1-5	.	CASSSGSNQPQHF	TGTGCCAGCAGTTCCGGGAGCAATCAGCCCCAGCATTTT
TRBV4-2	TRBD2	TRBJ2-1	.	CASSQGAGGSSSYNEQFF	TGTGCCAGCAGCCAAGGGGCGGGAGGCTCCTCCTCCTACAATGAGCAGTTCTTC
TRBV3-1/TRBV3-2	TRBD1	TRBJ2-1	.	CASSDMDRGYNEQFF	TGTGCCAGCAGCGATATGGACAGGGGATACAATGAGCAGTTCTTC
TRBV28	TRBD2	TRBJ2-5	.	CASSPRLAGQETQYF	TGTGCCAGCAGCCCCCGACTAGCAGGGCAGGAGACCCAGTACTTC
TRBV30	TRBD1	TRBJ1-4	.	CAWSEQDRGNEKLFF	TGTGCCTGGAGTGAACAGGACAGGGGCAATGAAAAACTGTTTTTT
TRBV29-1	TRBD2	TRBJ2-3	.	CSVIGLAGAPDTQYF	TGCAGCGTTATCGGACTAGCGGGAGCCCCAGATACGCAGTATTTT
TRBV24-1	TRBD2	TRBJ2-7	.	CATSDLRPVTSEAYEQYF	TGTGCCACCAGTGATTTACGTCCAGTGACTAGCGAGGCCTACGAGCAGTACTTC
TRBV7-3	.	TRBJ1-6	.	CASSLKAQASPLHF	TGTGCCAGCAGCCTAAAGGCACAGGCCTCACCCCTCCACTTT
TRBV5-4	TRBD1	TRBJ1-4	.	CASRVTGGAGSGEKLFF	TGTGCCAGCAGGGTAACAGGGGGCGCCGGGTCCGGTGAAAAACTGTTTTTT
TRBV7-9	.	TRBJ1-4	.	CASSVGQGFEKLFF	TGTGCCAGCAGCGTAGGGCAGGGATTTGAAAAACTGTTTTTT
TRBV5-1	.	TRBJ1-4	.	CASSPSVENEKLFF	TGCGCCAGCAGCCCCTCGGTAGAGAATGAAAAACTGTTTTTT
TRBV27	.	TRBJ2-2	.	CASSSTGMNTGELFF	TGTGCCAGCAGTTCCACAGGGATGAACACCGGGGAGCTGTTTTTT
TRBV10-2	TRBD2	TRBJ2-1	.	CASSREAGGGYEQFF	TGCGCCAGCTCCCGGGAAGCGGGAGGTGGGTATGAGCAGTTCTTC
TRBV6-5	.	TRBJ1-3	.	CASSYTYGGGNTIYF	TGTGCCAGCAGTTACACCTATGGAGGTGGAAACACCATATATTTT
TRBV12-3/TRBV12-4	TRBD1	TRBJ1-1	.	CASSFTGGLEAFF	TGTGCCAGCAGCTTTACAGGGGGCCTTGAAGCTTTCTTT
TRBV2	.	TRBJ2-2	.	CASSEGADTGELFF	TGTGCCAGCAGTGAAGGAGCCGACACCGGGGAGCTGTTTTTT
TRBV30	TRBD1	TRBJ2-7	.	CAWHRGQGYEQYF	TGTGCCTGGCACCGGGGACAGGGCTACGAGCAGTACTTC
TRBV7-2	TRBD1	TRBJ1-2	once	CASSSQGIDGYTF	TGTGCCAGCAGCTCACAGGGGATTGATGGCTACACCTTC
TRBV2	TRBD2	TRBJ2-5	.	CASSELDWLAGGETQYF	TGTGCCAGCAGTGAATTAGACTGGCTAGCGGGTGGCGAGACCCAGTACTTC
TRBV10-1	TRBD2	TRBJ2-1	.	CASSLGTSGKNEQFF	TGCGCCAGCAGTCTCGGGACTAGCGGGAAAAATGAGCAGTTCTTC
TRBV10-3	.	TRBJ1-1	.	CAISERGEGDTEAFF	TGTGCCATCAGTGAGAGAGGGGAGGGGGACACTGAAGCTTTCTTT
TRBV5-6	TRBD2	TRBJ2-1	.	CASSLAGTIYNEQFF	TGTGCCAGCAGCTTGGCCGGGACTATCTACAATGAGCAGTTCTTC
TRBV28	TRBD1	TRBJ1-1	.	CASSLDRATEAFF	TGTGCCAGCAGTTTAGACAGGGCCACTGAAGCTTTCTTT
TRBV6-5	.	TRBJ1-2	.	CASSYSAGETFYGYTF	TGTGCCAGCAGTTACTCGGCAGGGGAGACCTTCTATGGCTACACCTTC
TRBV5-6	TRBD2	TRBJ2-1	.	CASSLAGASGSNEQFF	TGTGCCAGCAGCTTAGCGGGGGCTAGCGGGAGTAATGAGCAGTTCTTC
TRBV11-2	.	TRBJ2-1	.	CASSLERVEQFF	TGTGCCAGCAGCTTAGAGCGGGTTGAGCAGTTCTTC
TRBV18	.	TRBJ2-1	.	CASSPNRVGNEQFF	TGTGCCAGCTCACCGAACAGGGTAGGCAATGAGCAGTTCTTC
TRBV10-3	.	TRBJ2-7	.	CAISVDTRYEQYF	TGTGCCATCAGTGTGGACACCAGATACGAGCAGTACTTC
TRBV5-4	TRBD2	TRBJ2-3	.	CASSYGLAGSDTQYF	TGTGCCAGCAGCTACGGACTAGCGGGCTCAGATACGCAGTATTTT
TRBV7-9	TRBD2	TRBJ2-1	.	CASSLDGLAGGRAYNEQFF	TGTGCCAGCAGCTTAGATGGACTAGCGGGAGGCCGAGCCTACAATGAGCAGTTCTTC
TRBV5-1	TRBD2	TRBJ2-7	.	CASSLSRNANLAGESPGYEQYF	TGCGCCAGCAGCCTCTCCCGAAACGCTAACCTAGCGGGAGAATCCCCCGGTTACGAGCAGTACTTC
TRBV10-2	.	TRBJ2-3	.	CASSDLLTSTDTQYF	TGCGCCAGCAGCGATCTCCTCACTAGCACAGATACGCAGTATTTT
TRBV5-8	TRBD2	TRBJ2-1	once	CASRTPGLGSRNEQFF	TGTGCCAGCCGAACTCCGGGACTAGGTTCCCGCAATGAGCAGTTCTTC
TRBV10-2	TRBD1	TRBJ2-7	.	CASRETGGAGSAREQYF	TGCGCCAGCAGGGAGACAGGGGGCGCGGGGTCGGCTCGCGAGCAGTACTTC